This T cell receptor beta chain was obtained from a study of blood T cell repertoires in COVID-19. In the study overall: T cells, B-cell-depleted T cells, or PBMCs supplied cDNA or gDNA.

As handled by the study authors: Estimation of nucleated cell counts was performed using reference gene primer amplification. Here immunoSEQ multiplex PCR was the method, and the copy in TCRdb shows in-frame clones only, minus some. V, J and clone size were drawn from that table, and D and trimming were deduced from the DNA. The table has roughly 190,000 clones, around 89% seen once; the top ten hold 4.4%. The V gene's germline CDR1 is SEHNR and CDR2 FQNEAQ (reference sequence). Trimming stripped 5 bases from V and 3 bases from J, with 18 bases between. This CDR3 region has 16 residues. The V call is TRBV7-9, the J call TRBJ2-3; weak D call: TRBD2 (6 bases). The sample comprised peripheral blood. This sequence originates from a human donor in a cohort sampled during active COVID-19. The CDR3 spells CASSPSPGEGTDTQYF. As DNA, the CDR3 is TGTGCCAGCAGCCCAAGCCCGGGAGAGGGGACAGATACGCAGTATTTT.